Below, 21 T cell receptor beta chains from the same sample are listed, as sequenced in a study of identical twins. One entry per CDR3 protein results from TCRdb running MiXCR on the 5' RACE reads. The data show some 570,000 distinct CDR3 sequences, approximately 20% seen once. These data also formed part of another study, on yellow fever vaccine responses in identical twins.

Material: CD4+ T cells sorted from blood. The receptors were gathered from a woman aged 18-29 years in good health.

The chain couples TRBV5-1 to TRBJ2-1, with D hard to call. The CDR3 extends over 15 amino acids. CDR1 SGHRS and CDR2 YFSETQ come from the germline V gene. V was clipped by 0 bases and J by 8 bases, with 15 bases between them. The chain's CDR3 is CASSLEARRWDEQFF. The CDR3 coding sequence is TGCGCCAGCAGCTTGGAAGCCAGGAGATGGGATGAGCAGTTCTTC.

This clonotype was recorded a few times. The V and J genes are TRBV4-1 and TRBJ2-5; 13 positions match TRBD2. After removal of 1 base from V and 1 base from J, the junction contained 6 bases not matched to a gene. This CDR3 is 18 amino acids long. Germline assignment: CDR1 MGHRA and CDR2 YSYEKL. CDR3 in amino acids: CASSQVWGLAGTQETQYF. DNA for the CDR3: TGCGCCAGCAGCCAAGTGTGGGGACTAGCGGGAACCCAAGAGACCCAGTACTTC.

The chain joins TRBV12-5 to TRBJ2-5; a weak D match, TRBD2 (5 bases). The CDR3 runs 13 residues. Germline lookup yields CDR1 LGHNT and CDR2 FRNRAP. V was shortened by 2 bases and J by 2 bases, with 6 bases between the two germline ends. This chain's CDR3 is CASGLSGQETQYF. CDR3 coding DNA: TGTGCTAGTGGTTTGTCGGGACAAGAGACCCAGTACTTC. The variable domain in full, completed from reference TRBV12-5 and TRBJ2-5, reads DARVTQTPRHKVTEMGQEVTMRCQPILGHNTVFWYRQTMMQGLELLAYFRNRAPLDDSGMPKDRFSAEMPDATLATLKIQPSEPRDSAVYFCASGLSGQETQYFGPGTRLLVL.

This clonotype was seen only a few times. The chain employs TRBV18 and TRBJ2-2; 7 bases are a match to TRBD1. The trim removed 0 bases at V and 1 base at J, leaving 5 bases unmatched. The CDR3 extends over 17 amino acids. Germline CDR1 and CDR2: KGHSH and LQKENI. In DNA form, the CDR3 reads TGTGCCAGCTCACCACCGGGACAGATCGTGAACACCGGGGAGCTGTTTTTT. It yields the protein CASSPPGQIVNTGELFF.

This chain joins TRBV15 and TRBJ2-1; TRBD2 matches 8 bases. V gave up 7 bases and J gave up 5 bases; unmatched junction bases: 13. The CDR3 contains 16 residues. CDR1 and CDR2 from the germline V gene are LNHNV and YYDKDF (reference sequence). CDR3 loop: CATNEGTSRLHNEQFF. The DNA of the CDR3 is TGTGCCACCAATGAAGGGACTAGTCGTCTCCACAATGAGCAGTTCTTC.

This clonotype was observed a few times. The J gene is TRBJ2-5, the V gene TRBV29-1; D is unresolved. Looked up from germline, CDR1 is SQVTM and CDR2 is ANQGSEA. The CDR3 contains 12 residues. V lost 3 bases to trimming and J lost 4 bases, with 9 bases between them. Here the CDR3 reads CSVELSSETQYF. The CDR3 region has the DNA TGCAGCGTTGAGCTTAGCTCAGAGACCCAGTACTTC.

The chain employs TRBV3-1 and TRBJ1-1; 7 positions match TRBD1. The CDR3 runs 14 residues. Trimming cost V 5 bases and J 1 base; bases outside gene matches: 4. Germline CDR1 reads LGHDT; CDR2 reads YNNKEL (reference sequence). The chain's CDR3 is CASSNAGGNTEAFF. The CDR3 bases are TGTGCCAGCAGCAATGCAGGGGGGAACACTGAAGCTTTCTTT.

This clonotype was seen a few times. V and J are TRBV12-3 or TRBV12-4 and TRBJ2-5, with TRBD2 matching over 15 bases. CDR3 length: 16 residues. V gave up 6 bases and J gave up 3 bases; unmatched junction bases: 5. The CDR3 reads CASRSGTSGRKETQYF. Written as DNA, the CDR3 is TGTGCCAGCAGGTCAGGGACTAGCGGGAGGAAAGAGACCCAGTACTTC.

Regarding this clonotype: The junction and the germline gene differ at one end; a read error may be behind it. This chain joins TRBV7-8 and TRBJ2-3; tentative D call: TRBD1 (5 bases). Germline lookup yields CDR1 SGHVS and CDR2 FQNEAQ. The CDR3 length is 17 residues. The CDR3, as DNA: TGTGCCAGCAGGTTAGCTGCGACAGCAACTATCACAGATACGCAGTATTTT. This sequence encodes CASRLAATATITDTQYF.

This clonotype was picked up a small number of times. This chain connects TRBV7-2 to TRBJ1-2; D not certain. The V end was cut by 2 bases, the J end by 0 bases, with 13 bases between. CDR1 and CDR2 (germline): SGHTA, FQGNSA. This CDR3 region has 16 residues. CDR3 coding DNA: TGTGCCAGCAGCTTACGGGGTACTCGGGCTAACTATGGCTACACCTTC. This encodes CASSLRGTRANYGYTF.

This clonotype was observed a handful of times. The chain has TRBV12-3 or TRBV12-4 and TRBJ2-2; D might be TRBD1 (5 bases). CDR3 length equals 13 residues. V was shortened by 6 bases and J by 7 bases, with 12 bases between the two germline ends. CDR3 sequence (DNA): TGTGCCAGCAGATCCGACAGATACGGGGAGCTGTTTTTT. Its translation is CASRSDRYGELFF.

The chain has TRBV29-1 and TRBJ2-2, with 7 bases identical to TRBD1. This CDR3 is built from 15 residues. Germline CDR1 reads SQVTM; CDR2 reads ANQGSEA. The trim removed 5 bases at V and 0 bases at J, leaving 6 bases unmatched. CDR3 region: CSVLSGTANTGELFF. Here the CDR3 DNA reads TGCAGCGTTCTTTCCGGGACAGCGAACACCGGGGAGCTGTTTTTT.

V is TRBV10-3 and J is TRBJ2-1; possibly TRBD1 for D (6 bases). Germline CDR1 and CDR2: ENHRY and SYGVKD. V gave up 8 bases and J gave up 9 bases, with 17 bases separating them. This CDR3 is built from 13 residues. The CDR3 DNA reads as TGTGCCATCTTATCCCAGCAGGGGAGTGAGCAGTTCTTC. Protein: CAILSQQGSEQFF.

The genes are TRBV4-1 and TRBJ1-5, with no clear D. V lost 0 bases and J lost 4, with 10 bases in between. Looked up from germline, CDR1 is MGHRA and CDR2 is YSYEKL. The CDR3 contains 15 residues. The CDR3 reads CASSQDLQENQPQHF. The DNA for the CDR3 is TGCGCCAGCAGCCAAGATCTTCAGGAGAATCAGCCCCAGCATTTT.

The V and J genes are TRBV24-1 and TRBJ2-2; no firm D call. V lost 7 bases, J lost 4 bases, and 9 bases lay in between. CDR1 and CDR2 from the germline V gene are KGHDR and SFDVKD. The CDR3 consists of 13 residues. The chain's CDR3 is CATRSVSTGELFF. The CDR3 bases are TGTGCCACCAGGTCGGTTAGCACCGGGGAGCTGTTTTTT.

This clonotype has a handful of counts. The V call is TRBV6-1, the J call TRBJ2-1, with TRBD2 identical over 10 bases. V gave up 3 bases and J gave up 7 bases; unmatched junction bases: 6. This CDR3 has 15 amino acids. Germline lookup yields CDR1 MNHNS and CDR2 SASEGT. The CDR3 DNA reads TGTGCCAGCAGTGAGAGCGGGAGGGGTAGGAATGAGCAGTTCTTC. It translates to CASSESGRGRNEQFF.

A few counts support this clonotype. The chain is built from TRBV5-1 and TRBJ2-7; TRBD1 aligns across 8 bases. The ends lost 1 base at V and 8 bases at J; junction bases unmatched: 5. This CDR3 spans 13 amino acids. Germline CDR1 and CDR2: SGHRS and YFSETQ. The CDR3 DNA follows: TGCGCCAGCAGCTTGCAGGGGGCGGGGAAGCAGTACTTC. This encodes CASSLQGAGKQYF.

The chain joins TRBV5-1 to TRBJ1-1, with 7 nucleotides matching TRBD1. The CDR3 totals 15 residues. Germline V gene sequence: CDR1 SGHRS, CDR2 YFSETQ. V lost 0 bases to trimming and J lost 0 bases; unmatched junction nucleotides: 2. DNA of the CDR3: TGCGCCAGCAGCTTGGGCGGACAGGTGAACACTGAAGCTTTCTTT. Its protein product is CASSLGGQVNTEAFF.

The V and J genes are TRBV18 and TRBJ2-3; TRBD1 agrees at 7 bases. V lost 8 bases and J lost 1; bases outside the gene matches: 6. Germline lookup yields CDR1 KGHSH and CDR2 LQKENI. This CDR3 comprises 14 residues. CDR3 in DNA: TGTGCCAGCCAAGGAACAGGGGGCACAGATACGCAGTATTTT. This sequence encodes CASQGTGGTDTQYF.

The rearrangement uses TRBV19 and TRBJ2-3; 9 bases line up with TRBD1. Germline CDR1 reads LNHDA; CDR2 reads SQIVND (reference sequence). Trimming cost V 0 bases and J 3 bases; bases outside gene matches: 4. This CDR3 spans 16 amino acids. Here the CDR3 DNA reads TGTGCCAGTAGTATAGATTGGGGACAGGGAACAGATACGCAGTATTTT. Amino acids: CASSIDWGQGTDTQYF.

Only a few counts were recorded for this clonotype. The chain links TRBV5-1 to TRBJ2-1, with D perhaps TRBD2 (5 bases). Germline V CDR1 and CDR2: SGHRS, YFSETQ. The CDR3 consists of 12 residues. V was shortened by 7 bases and J by 8 bases, with 13 bases between the two germline ends. CDR3 nucleotide sequence: TGCGCCAGCTCTCCGGGAATCCATGAGCAGTTCTTC. Amino acids: CASSPGIHEQFF.